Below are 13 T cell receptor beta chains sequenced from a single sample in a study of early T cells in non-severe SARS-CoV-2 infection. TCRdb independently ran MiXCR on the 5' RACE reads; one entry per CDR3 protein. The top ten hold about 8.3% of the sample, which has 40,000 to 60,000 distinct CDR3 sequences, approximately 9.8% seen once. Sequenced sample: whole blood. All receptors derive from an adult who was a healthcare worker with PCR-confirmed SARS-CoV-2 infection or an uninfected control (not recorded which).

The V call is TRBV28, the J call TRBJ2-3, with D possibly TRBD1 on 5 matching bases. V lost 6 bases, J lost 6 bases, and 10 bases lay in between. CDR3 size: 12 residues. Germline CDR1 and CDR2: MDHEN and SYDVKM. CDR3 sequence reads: CASSDSLDTQYF. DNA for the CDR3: TGTGCCAGCAGCGACAGTCTGGATACGCAGTATTTT.

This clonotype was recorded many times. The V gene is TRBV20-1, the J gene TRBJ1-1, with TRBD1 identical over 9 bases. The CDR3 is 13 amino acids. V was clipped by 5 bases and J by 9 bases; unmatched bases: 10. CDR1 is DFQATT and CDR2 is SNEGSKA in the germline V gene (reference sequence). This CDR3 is CSAPIGDRVKAFF. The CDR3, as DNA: TGCAGTGCTCCAATTGGGGACAGGGTAAAAGCTTTCTTT.

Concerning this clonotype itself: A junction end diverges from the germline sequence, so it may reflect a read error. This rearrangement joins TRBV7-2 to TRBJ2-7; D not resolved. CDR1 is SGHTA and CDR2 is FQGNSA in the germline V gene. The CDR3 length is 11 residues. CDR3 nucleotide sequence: TGTGCCAGCAGCTCACCAAGAGCCTGCATTTTC. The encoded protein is CASSSPRACIF.

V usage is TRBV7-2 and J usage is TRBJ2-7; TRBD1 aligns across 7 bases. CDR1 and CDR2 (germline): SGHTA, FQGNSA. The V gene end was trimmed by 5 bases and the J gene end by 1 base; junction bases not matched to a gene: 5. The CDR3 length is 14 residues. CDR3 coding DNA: TGTGCCAGCAGCGTCCGGGACAGTTCCTACGAGCAGTACTTC. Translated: CASSVRDSSYEQYF.

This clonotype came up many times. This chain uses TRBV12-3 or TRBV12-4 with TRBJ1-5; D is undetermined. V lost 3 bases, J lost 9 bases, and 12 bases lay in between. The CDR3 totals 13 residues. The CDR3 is CASSFSRYRPQHF. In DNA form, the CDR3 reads TGTGCCAGCAGTTTTTCCCGTTATCGGCCCCAGCATTTT.

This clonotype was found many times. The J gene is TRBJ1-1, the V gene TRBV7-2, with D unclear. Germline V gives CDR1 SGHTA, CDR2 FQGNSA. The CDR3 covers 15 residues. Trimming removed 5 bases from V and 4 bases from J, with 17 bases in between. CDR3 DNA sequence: TGTGCCAGCAGCCCAGACGGCAAACAATCCACTGAAGCTTTCTTT. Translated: CASSPDGKQSTEAFF.

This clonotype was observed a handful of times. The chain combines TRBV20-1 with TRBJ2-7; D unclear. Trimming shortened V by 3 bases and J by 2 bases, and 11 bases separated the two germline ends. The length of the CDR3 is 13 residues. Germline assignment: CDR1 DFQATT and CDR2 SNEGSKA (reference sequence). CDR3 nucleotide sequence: TGCAGTGCTAGGGTCCCTCAAACCTACGAGCAGTACTTC. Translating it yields CSARVPQTYEQYF.

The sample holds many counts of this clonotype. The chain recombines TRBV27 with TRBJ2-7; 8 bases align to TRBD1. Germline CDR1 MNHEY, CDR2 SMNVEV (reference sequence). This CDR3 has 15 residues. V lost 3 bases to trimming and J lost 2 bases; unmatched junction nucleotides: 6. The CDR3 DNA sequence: TGTGCCAGCAGTTTCTCCGGGACAGGACCCTACGAGCAGTACTTC. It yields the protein CASSFSGTGPYEQYF.

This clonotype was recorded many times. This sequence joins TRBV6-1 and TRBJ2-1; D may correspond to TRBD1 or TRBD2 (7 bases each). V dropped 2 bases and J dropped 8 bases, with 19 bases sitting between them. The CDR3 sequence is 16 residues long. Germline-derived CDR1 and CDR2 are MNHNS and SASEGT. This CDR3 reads CASSEWLGGGVDEQFF. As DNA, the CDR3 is TGTGCCAGCAGTGAATGGCTGGGAGGGGGCGTCGATGAGCAGTTCTTC.

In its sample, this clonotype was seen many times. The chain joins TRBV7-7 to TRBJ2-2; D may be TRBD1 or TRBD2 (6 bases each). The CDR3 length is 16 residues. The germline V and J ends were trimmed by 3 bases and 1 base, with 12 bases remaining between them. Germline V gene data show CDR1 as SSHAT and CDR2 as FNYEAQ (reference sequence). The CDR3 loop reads CASSLGASVNTGELFF. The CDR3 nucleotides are TGTGCCAGCAGCTTGGGGGCTAGCGTGAACACCGGGGAGCTGTTTTTT.

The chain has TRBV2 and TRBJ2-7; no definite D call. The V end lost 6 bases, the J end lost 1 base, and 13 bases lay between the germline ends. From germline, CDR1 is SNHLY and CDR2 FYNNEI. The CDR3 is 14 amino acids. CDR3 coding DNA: TGTGCCAGCAGCCCAGCCGCGCCATCCTACGAGCAGTACTTC. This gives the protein CASSPAAPSYEQYF.

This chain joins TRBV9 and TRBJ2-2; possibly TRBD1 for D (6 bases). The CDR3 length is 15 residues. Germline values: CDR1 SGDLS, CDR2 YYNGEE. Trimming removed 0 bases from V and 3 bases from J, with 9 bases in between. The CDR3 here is CASSVGTEHTGELFF. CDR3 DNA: TGTGCCAGCAGCGTAGGGACAGAACACACCGGGGAGCTGTTTTTT.

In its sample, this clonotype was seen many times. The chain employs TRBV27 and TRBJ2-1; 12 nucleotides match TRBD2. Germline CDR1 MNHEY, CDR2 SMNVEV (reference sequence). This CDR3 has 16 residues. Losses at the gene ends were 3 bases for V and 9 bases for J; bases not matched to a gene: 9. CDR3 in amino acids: CASSLILAGGPGEQFF. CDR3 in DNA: TGTGCCAGCAGTTTGATCCTAGCGGGAGGGCCCGGTGAGCAGTTCTTC.